This passage covers 13 T cell receptor beta chains from one sample sequenced in a study of blood T cell repertoires in COVID-19. The protocol was immunoSEQ multiplex PCR, while the TCRdb copy is restricted to in-frame clones and leaves out a portion. There are approximately 150,000 clones in the sample; about 90% occur only once, and more than 3% lies in the top ten. Sequenced: peripheral blood. The receptor source for this set is a woman aged 70-85 years with acute or convalescent COVID-19.

The chain carries TRBV18 and TRBJ2-3, with TRBD2 matching over 11 bases. The V segment lost 6 bases and the J segment 2 bases; nucleotides outside the gene matches: 4. Germline assignment: CDR1 KGHSH and CDR2 LQKENI. CDR3 size: 15 residues. CDR3 region: CASSQLAGDTDTQYF. CDR3 DNA: TGTGCCAGCTCTCAACTAGCGGGAGACACAGATACGCAGTATTTT.

This chain connects TRBV19 to TRBJ2-1; 7 bases fit TRBD2. With 4 bases clipped from V and 7 bases from J, the junction kept 4 bases outside the gene matches. CDR3 size: 13 residues. Germline V CDR1 and CDR2: LNHDA, SQIVND (reference sequence). This CDR3 reads CASSRTSLNEQFF. In DNA form, the CDR3 reads TGTGCCAGTAGTAGGACTAGTTTGAATGAGCAGTTCTTC.

The chain recombines TRBV18 with TRBJ1-2; 9 positions match TRBD1. Losses at the gene ends were 2 bases for V and 3 bases for J; bases not matched to a gene: 1. The V gene's germline CDR1 is KGHSH and CDR2 LQKENI. The CDR3 length is 14 residues. The CDR3 protein is CASSPDRGDYGYTF. DNA for the CDR3: TGTGCCAGCTCACCAGACAGGGGGGACTATGGCTACACCTTC.

V and J are TRBV10-3 and TRBJ1-6; 8 bases fit TRBD1. The CDR3 has 15 residues. CDR1 and CDR2 (germline): ENHRY, SYGVKD. J lost 6 bases, V lost 5 bases, and 6 bases had no gene match. The CDR3 DNA is TGTGCCATCAGTACTCGGCAGGGGGCTAATTCACCCCTCCACTTT. Its protein is CAISTRQGANSPLHF.

This clone was recorded only once. The chain couples TRBV5-1 to TRBJ2-3; 7 bases fit TRBD2. Germline V CDR1 and CDR2: SGHRS, YFSETQ. This CDR3 has 15 residues. Trimming at V came to 4 bases and at J to 2 bases, leaving 7 bases not matched to a gene. CDR3 residues: CASSPASGTTDTQYF. DNA for the CDR3: TGCGCCAGCAGCCCGGCTAGCGGAACCACAGATACGCAGTATTTT.

Concerning this clone itself: One junction end does not reproduce the germline sequence, and a read error may be involved. The rearrangement joins TRBV11-2 to TRBJ1-3; TRBD1 is a possible D gene (5 bases). The CDR3 is 17 amino acids. Germline V gene data show CDR1 as SGHAT and CDR2 as FQNNGV. The CDR3 DNA sequence: TGTGCCAGCAGCTTAGGAGCCTTTGGCAGGGCGGGAAGCACCATATATTTT. Translating gives CASSLGAFGRAGSTIYF.

This clone has only a few counts. The rearrangement joins TRBV15 to TRBJ1-3, with 7 bases matching TRBD1. The CDR3 runs 15 residues. From germline, CDR1 is LNHNV and CDR2 YYDKDF (reference sequence). With V trimmed by 7 bases and J by 0 bases, 6 bases remained unmatched. The CDR3 spells CATMEGGLSGNTIYF. In nucleotides, the CDR3 is TGTGCCACCATGGAAGGGGGCCTCTCTGGAAACACCATATATTTT.

This clone was seen once. The J gene is TRBJ1-3, the V gene TRBV18, with 7 bases that match TRBD1. The CDR3 consists of 18 residues. V shed 4 bases, J shed 0 bases, and the junction held 12 bases outside the gene matches. Germline CDR1 KGHSH, CDR2 LQKENI. DNA of the CDR3: TGTGCCAGCTCACTCGTTACCGGGACAGAGAGCTCTGGAAACACCATATATTTT. It is translated as CASSLVTGTESSGNTIYF.

The chain carries TRBV27 and TRBJ1-5, with 8 bases that match TRBD1. J gave up 7 bases and V 4 bases, and 6 bases lay outside the gene matches. CDR1 MNHEY and CDR2 SMNVEV come from the germline V gene (reference sequence). The CDR3 is made up of 14 amino acids. This CDR3 is CASSYLGTGQPQHF. CDR3 coding DNA: TGTGCCAGCAGTTATCTCGGGACAGGCCAGCCCCAGCATTTT.

This clone was detected only a few times. The chain employs TRBV5-8 and TRBJ2-7; the match to TRBD2 covers 13 bases. J gave up 5 bases and V 4 bases, and 6 bases lay outside the gene matches. CDR3 length: 15 amino acids. Germline CDR1 and CDR2: SGHTS and YDEGEE. Here the CDR3 DNA reads TGTGCCAGCAGCCGCGGACTAGCGGGAGCGGACGAGCAGTACTTC. Translated, it gives CASSRGLAGADEQYF.

The CDR3 sequence: CASSPGGGKVSYNEQFF. The CDR3 nucleotides are TGCGCCAGCAGTCCGGGGGGCGGGAAGGTTTCCTACAATGAGCAGTTCTTC. The rearrangement uses TRBV10-2 and TRBJ2-1; TRBD2 might be the D (7 bases). Trimming took 5 bases from V and 1 from J, leaving 18 bases between them. In germline, CDR1 is WSHSY, CDR2 SAAADI. This CDR3 contains 17 residues.

This clone was counted a single time. The chain uses TRBV7-2 and TRBJ2-3; 8 nucleotides match TRBD2. Germline CDR1 reads SGHTA; CDR2 reads FQGNSA. CDR3 length equals 14 residues. The J segment lost 4 bases and the V segment lost 2 bases, leaving 2 bases of the junction unmatched. CDR3 protein: CASSLMREADTQYF. The CDR3 coding sequence is TGTGCCAGCAGCTTAATGCGGGAGGCAGATACGCAGTATTTT. Full variable domain (outside the CDR3, taken from reference TRBV7-2 and TRBJ2-3): GAGVSQSPSNKVTEKGKDVELRCDPISGHTALYWYRQSLGQGLEFLIYFQGNSAPDKSGLPSDRFSAERTGGSVSTLTIQRTQQEDSAVYLCASSLMREADTQYFGPGTRLTVL.

This rearrangement joins TRBV28 to TRBJ1-1, with 10 positions matching TRBD1. The CDR3 loop spans 13 amino acids. V lost 5 bases and J lost 6; bases outside the gene matches: 3. Germline V CDR1 and CDR2: MDHEN, SYDVKM. In DNA, the CDR3 is TGTGCCAGCAGTCGGGACAGGGGTCCTGAAGCTTTCTTT. It specifies CASSRDRGPEAFF.